Below, 30 T cell receptor beta chains from the same sample are listed, as sequenced in a study of blood T cells in healthy people across ages. Through a sample-barcoded 5' primer and a J-beta primer mix, a second PCR was run for roughly 6 to 12 cycles. Using its own MiXCR run on the 5' RACE reads, TCRdb lists one record per CDR3 protein. The data contain about 800,000 distinct CDR3 sequences, 20% to 25% of them singletons. The same sample was also used in a study of T cells of mothers and their children.

The sequencing sample was made of blood. The receptors shown here come from a boy aged 10-17 years in good health.

This clonotype was picked up a small number of times. The chain has TRBV11-2 and TRBJ2-2; 9 bases are shared with TRBD1. The ends lost 5 bases at V and 4 bases at J; junction bases unmatched: 11. Germline V gene sequence: CDR1 SGHAT, CDR2 FQNNGV. CDR3 length: 17 residues. CDR3 DNA: TGTGCCAGCAGCCCACCCACACAGGGGGCGGGCACCGGGGAGCTGTTTTTT. Its translation: CASSPPTQGAGTGELFF. The whole variable domain, remainder taken from reference TRBV11-2 and TRBJ2-2, is EAGVAQSPRYKIIEKRQSVAFWCNPISGHATLYWYQQILGQGPKLLIQFQNNGVVDDSQLPKDRFSAERLKGVDSTLKIQPAKLEDSAVYLCASSPPTQGAGTGELFFGEGSRLTVL.

This clonotype was seen many times. The V call is TRBV4-1, the J call TRBJ2-7, with 7 bases aligning to TRBD1. The J segment lost 4 bases and the V segment lost 2 bases, leaving 11 bases of the junction unmatched. The germline gives CDR1 MGHRA, CDR2 YSYEKL. The CDR3 is made up of 16 amino acids. The CDR3 sequence: CASSQRAGTDVYEQYF. CDR3 nucleotides: TGCGCCAGCAGCCAACGGGCCGGGACAGACGTATACGAGCAGTACTTC.

J is TRBJ2-7 and V is TRBV20-1; D might be TRBD2 (6 bases). The V gene's germline CDR1 is DFQATT and CDR2 SNEGSKA (reference sequence). The CDR3 runs 16 residues. V was pared by 2 bases and J by 6 bases, with 23 bases between. CDR3 protein: CSARSISGGGSGEQYF. The CDR3 DNA follows: TGCAGTGCTAGATCTATTAGCGGAGGTGGCTCGGGCGAGCAGTACTTC.

This clonotype was counted a few times. The CDR3 spells CASSRGLSAGYNEQFF. Written as DNA, the CDR3 is TGCGCCAGCAGCCGAGGTCTCTCGGCGGGGTACAATGAGCAGTTCTTC. The rearrangement uses TRBV4-1 and TRBJ2-1; D perhaps matches TRBD2 (6 bases). Germline V CDR1 and CDR2: MGHRA, YSYEKL. Trimming left V 4 bases short and J 4 bases short, with 17 bases between. The CDR3 loop spans 16 amino acids.

In this sample, this clonotype turned up a few times. The chain employs TRBV4-1 and TRBJ2-1, with 15 bases aligning to TRBD2. V lost 3 bases and J lost 4; bases outside the gene matches: 7. The CDR3 is made up of 18 amino acids. Germline loops: CDR1 MGHRA, CDR2 YSYEKL. The CDR3 sequence is CASSQAPGLAGGYNEQFF. In DNA, the CDR3 is TGCGCCAGCAGCCAGGCTCCGGGACTAGCGGGAGGATACAATGAGCAGTTCTTC.

This clonotype was seen a few times. This sequence joins TRBV28 and TRBJ2-7, with a tentative D call TRBD1 (6 bases). Per the germline V gene, CDR1 is MDHEN and CDR2 is SYDVKM. CDR3 length: 12 residues. V shed 4 bases and J shed 5 bases, with 9 bases lying between them. DNA of the CDR3: TGTGCCAGCAGTTCAGGGGTCCACGAGCAGTACTTC. Encoded protein: CASSSGVHEQYF.

This clonotype was found a few times. This chain joins TRBV11-2 and TRBJ1-4; no definite D call. The CDR3 sequence is 17 residues long. The V and J ends lost 0 bases and 4 bases respectively, with 15 bases between them. Germline loops: CDR1 SGHAT, CDR2 FQNNGV. CDR3 residues: CASSLDQSSRNNEKLFF. CDR3 bases: TGTGCCAGCAGCTTAGATCAAAGTAGTCGGAATAATGAAAAACTGTTTTTT.

The chain combines TRBV28 with TRBJ2-1; 12 nucleotides line up with TRBD2. Trimming cost V 3 bases and J 6 bases; bases outside gene matches: 9. The CDR3 totals 17 residues. The germline V gene has CDR1 MDHEN and CDR2 SYDVKM. DNA of the CDR3: TGTGCCAGCAGTTTGTGGACTAGGACTAGCGGGACCAATGAGCAGTTCTTC. Encoded protein: CASSLWTRTSGTNEQFF.

The chain links TRBV6-4 to TRBJ2-4, with 7 nucleotides matching TRBD2. The CDR3 is 15 amino acids. V was pared by 6 bases and J by 0 bases, with 5 bases of the junction left unmatched. Germline CDR1 MRHNA, CDR2 SNTAGT. The CDR3 coding sequence is TGTGCCAGCAGCGTGTCGGGAGGAGCCAAAAACATTCAGTACTTC. The encoded protein is CASSVSGGAKNIQYF.

This clonotype was counted between two and nine times. This rearrangement joins TRBV5-1 to TRBJ1-1, with D perhaps matching TRBD1 (6 bases). Trimming stripped 7 bases from V and 1 base from J, with 17 bases between. Germline CDR1 SGHRS, CDR2 YFSETQ. The CDR3 sequence is 15 residues long. This chain's CDR3 is CASGEGGGKNTEAFF. DNA for the CDR3: TGCGCCAGCGGTGAGGGGGGTGGGAAGAACACTGAAGCTTTCTTT.

CDR3 in amino acids: CASSDRDRGMVGGYTF. CDR3 nucleotide sequence: TGTGCCAGCAGTGACCGGGACAGGGGGATGGTCGGTGGCTACACCTTC. The rearrangement uses TRBV25-1 and TRBJ1-2, with 11 bases that match TRBD1. Germline CDR1 reads MGHDK; CDR2 reads SYGVNS. The CDR3 loop spans 16 amino acids. With V trimmed by 3 bases and J by 7 bases, 10 bases remained unmatched.

This clonotype was observed a few times. The chain links TRBV3-1 to TRBJ1-1; TRBD1 matches 7 bases. This CDR3 region has 12 residues. Germline-derived CDR1 and CDR2 are LGHDT and YNNKEL (reference sequence). The V and J ends lost 0 bases and 10 bases, in that order; junction bases with no gene match: 2. In nucleotides, the CDR3 is TGTGCCAGCAGCCAAGAAAGGGGGCCAGCTTTCTTT. Translated: CASSQERGPAFF.

The chain recombines TRBV6-5 with TRBJ2-1, with TRBD2 identical over 9 bases. Germline CDR1 and CDR2: MNHEY and SVGAGI. This CDR3 spans 15 amino acids. The J segment lost 6 bases and the V segment lost 8 bases, leaving 11 bases of the junction unmatched. The CDR3 protein is CASRKGGRASNEQFF. In DNA form, the CDR3 reads TGTGCCAGCCGAAAGGGCGGGAGGGCGTCCAATGAGCAGTTCTTC.

There are a few counts of this clonotype. The CDR3 here is CASSGLADSSYEQYF. Here the CDR3 DNA reads TGTGCCAGCAGTGGACTAGCCGATAGCTCCTACGAGCAGTACTTC. The gene calls are TRBV27 and TRBJ2-7, with TRBD2 identical over 8 bases. The CDR3 sequence is 15 residues long. The ends lost 5 bases at V and 0 bases at J; junction bases unmatched: 6. CDR1 is MNHEY, CDR2 SMNVEV, per germline (reference sequence).

The sample holds a few counts of this clonotype. This chain links TRBV13 with TRBJ1-6; maybe TRBD1 (5 bases). V lost 7 bases and J 2 bases, leaving 9 bases between the germline ends. Germline-derived CDR1 and CDR2 are PRHDT and FYEKMQ (reference sequence). This CDR3 comprises 14 residues. CDR3 sequence: CASTRATYNSPLHF. The DNA of the CDR3 is TGTGCCAGCACCAGGGCCACCTATAATTCACCCCTCCACTTT. The variable domain in full, completed from reference TRBV13 and TRBJ1-6, reads AAGVIQSPRHLIKEKRETATLKCYPIPRHDTVYWYQQGPGQDPQFLISFYEKMQSDKGSIPDRFSAQQFSDYHSELNMSSLELGDSALYFCASTRATYNSPLHFGNGTRLTVT.

The chain links TRBV28 to TRBJ2-5; D remains unclear. V lost 4 bases and J lost 4, with 13 bases in between. This CDR3 is 14 amino acids long. Germline loops: CDR1 MDHEN, CDR2 SYDVKM. CDR3 protein: CASSSPGSSETQYF. CDR3 in DNA: TGTGCCAGCAGTTCTCCAGGATCTTCAGAGACCCAGTACTTC.

The gene calls are TRBV5-1 and TRBJ2-7; the D gene could be TRBD1 or TRBD2 (5 bases each). Trimming removed 4 bases at V and 5 bases at J, with 13 bases between. In germline, CDR1 is SGHRS, CDR2 YFSETQ. CDR3 length: 13 residues. CDR3 DNA: TGCGCCAGCAGCGTGGGACGTGCGGACGAGCAGTACTTC. Translating it yields CASSVGRADEQYF. Based on the CDR3 plus reference TRBV5-1 and TRBJ2-7, the full variable domain is KAGVTQTPRYLIKTRGQQVTLSCSPISGHRSVSWYQQTPGQGLQFLFEYFSETQRNKGNFPGRFSGRQFSNSRSEMNVSTLELGDSALYLCASSVGRADEQYFGPGTRLTVT.

This clonotype was recorded a few times. The chain links TRBV6-5 to TRBJ2-7; D may be TRBD2 (6 bases). This CDR3 is 13 amino acids long. V lost 0 bases and J lost 5, with 8 bases in between. From germline, CDR1 is MNHEY and CDR2 SVGAGI. CDR3 residues: CASSYSPGDEQYF. The CDR3 DNA sequence: TGTGCCAGCAGTTACTCTCCGGGGGACGAGCAGTACTTC.

This clonotype has only a few counts. The chain links TRBV5-6 to TRBJ1-5, with D perhaps matching TRBD1 (6 bases). Trimming left V 1 base short and J 3 bases short, with 11 bases between. CDR1 SGHDT and CDR2 YYEEEE come from the germline V gene. The CDR3 length is 15 residues. CDR3 protein: CASSLCQGNNQPQHF. CDR3 nucleotide sequence: TGTGCCAGCAGCTTGTGTCAGGGGAACAATCAGCCCCAGCATTTT.

The genes are TRBV4-3 and TRBJ2-1; D perhaps matches TRBD2 (6 bases). Germline-derived CDR1 and CDR2 are LGHNA and YSLEER. The V gene lost 0 bases and the J gene lost 3 bases, with 12 bases spanning the gap. The CDR3 extends over 16 amino acids. The CDR3: CASSQDPWGVYNEQFF. DNA for the CDR3: TGCGCCAGCAGCCAAGACCCATGGGGGGTCTACAATGAGCAGTTCTTC.

This clonotype has only a few counts. The rearrangement uses TRBV4-1 and TRBJ2-5; D might be TRBD1 or TRBD2, each matching 5 bases. The last part of the DNA fits TRBJ2-1 better; the J call may be wrong. The CDR3 is made up of 12 amino acids. Germline V gene data show CDR1 as MGHRA and CDR2 as YSYEKL. This CDR3 reads CASSTGPNEQFF. The DNA of the CDR3 is TGCGCCAGCAGTACGGGGCCCAATGAGCAGTTCTTC.

This clonotype showed up just a few times. The chain employs TRBV7-6 and TRBJ1-4, with unresolved D. CDR1 SGHVS and CDR2 FNYEAQ come from the germline V gene. This CDR3 comprises 15 residues. V gave up 1 base and J gave up 8 bases, with 14 bases separating them. The chain's CDR3 is CASSLVSGLGEKLFF. The CDR3, as DNA: TGTGCCAGCAGCTTAGTTTCAGGCTTGGGGGAAAAACTGTTTTTT. The variable domain in full, with the rest retrieved from reference TRBV7-6 and TRBJ1-4, is GAGVSQSPRYKVTKRGQDVALRCDPISGHVSLYWYRQALGQGPEFLTYFNYEAQQDKSGLPNDRFSAERPEGSISTLTIQRTEQRDSAMYRCASSLVSGLGEKLFFGSGTQLSVL.

The chain has TRBV29-1 and TRBJ2-3; D remains ambiguous. The CDR3 loop spans 12 amino acids. The germline CDR1 and CDR2 sequences are SQVTM and ANQGSEA. Trimming shortened V by 6 bases and J by 0 bases, and 7 bases separated the two germline ends. The CDR3 spells CSVGPSTDTQYF. In nucleotides, the CDR3 is TGCAGCGTCGGTCCTAGCACAGATACGCAGTATTTT.

There are a few counts of this clonotype. V and J are TRBV28 and TRBJ2-2; 8 nucleotides match TRBD1. This CDR3 contains 14 residues. Germline values: CDR1 MDHEN, CDR2 SYDVKM. V was clipped by 5 bases and J by 9 bases; unmatched bases: 8. CDR3 residues: CASSPRSGGRELFF. The CDR3 region has the DNA TGTGCCAGCAGTCCCCGGTCAGGGGGCAGGGAGCTGTTTTTT.

As to this clonotype: Germline is not matched at one junction end, which may reflect a read error. This sequence joins TRBV7-8 and TRBJ1-5; the D gene is possibly TRBD1 (5 bases). The CDR3 is 13 amino acids. Germline values: CDR1 SGHVS, CDR2 FQNEAQ. CDR3 sequence: CASCLGGYQPQHF. Here the CDR3 DNA reads TGTGCCAGCTGCTTGGGGGGGTATCAGCCCCAGCATTTT.

This clonotype was recorded a few times. The rearrangement joins TRBV6-1 to TRBJ2-5; maybe TRBD2 (6 bases). The last part of the DNA fits TRBJ2-7 better; the J call may be wrong. Germline values: CDR1 MNHNS, CDR2 SASEGT. This CDR3 is built from 15 residues. CDR3 sequence (DNA): TGTGCCAGCAGTCCTGGTGGAGGGACCACCTACGAGCAGTACTTC. Translation: CASSPGGGTTYEQYF.

The table lists this clonotype with a few counts. The chain joins TRBV9 to TRBJ1-2, with 7 bases fitting TRBD1. The CDR3 loop spans 13 amino acids. V lost 0 bases, J lost 8 bases, and 4 bases stayed unmatched. Germline CDR1 and CDR2: SGDLS and YYNGEE. Here the CDR3 reads CASSVGTGVGYTF. CDR3 nucleotides: TGTGCCAGCAGCGTAGGCACAGGGGTCGGCTACACCTTC.

The chain recombines TRBV6-2 or TRBV6-3 with TRBJ2-7, with TRBD1 matching 10 bases. Trimming removed 5 bases from V and 0 bases from J; junction bases left unmatched: 4. Looked up from germline, CDR1 is MNHEY and CDR2 is SVGEGT. The CDR3 length is 15 residues. The chain's CDR3 is CASSDRGPLSYEQYF. The CDR3 DNA sequence: TGTGCCAGCAGTGACAGGGGGCCTCTCTCCTACGAGCAGTACTTC.

The chain carries TRBV7-2 and TRBJ2-7; D is possibly TRBD2 (6 bases). Germline V lookup: CDR1 SGHTA, CDR2 FQGNSA. The V end was cut by 3 bases, the J end by 2 bases, with 14 bases between. CDR3 size: 15 residues. CDR3 in DNA: TGTGCCAGCAGCTTGTCTGGGGCGGGGACCTACGAGCAGTACTTC. Translation: CASSLSGAGTYEQYF.

This clonotype was seen only a few times. This sequence joins TRBV12-3 or TRBV12-4 and TRBJ1-2, with D perhaps matching TRBD1 (5 bases). The V end was cut by 3 bases, the J end by 8 bases, with 13 bases between. The CDR3 length is 13 residues. The CDR3 protein is CASSLGGDLGYTF. The DNA of the CDR3 is TGTGCCAGCAGTTTGGGGGGAGACTTGGGCTACACCTTC.